This T cell receptor beta chain was documented in a study of lymphopenia after photon versus proton radiotherapy. Germline V gives CDR1 SGDLS, CDR2 YYNGEE. Trimming shortened V by 1 base and J by 4 bases, and 14 bases separated the two germline ends. This CDR3 has 15 residues. The table came from immunoSEQ multiplex PCR; TCRdb's copy has only in-frame clones and leaves some out. The table has around 53,000 clones, around 80% seen once. The gene calls are TRBV9 and TRBJ2-5; D might be TRBD1 (7 bases). The specimen comprised peripheral blood, sampled from a patient treated with photon-based radiotherapy. The receptor's source is a man aged 45-65 years with gastric cancer. As DNA, the CDR3 is TGTGCCAGCAGCGTACTCTCAGGGGGAGGAGAGACCCAGTACTTC. Protein product: CASSVLSGGGETQYF.